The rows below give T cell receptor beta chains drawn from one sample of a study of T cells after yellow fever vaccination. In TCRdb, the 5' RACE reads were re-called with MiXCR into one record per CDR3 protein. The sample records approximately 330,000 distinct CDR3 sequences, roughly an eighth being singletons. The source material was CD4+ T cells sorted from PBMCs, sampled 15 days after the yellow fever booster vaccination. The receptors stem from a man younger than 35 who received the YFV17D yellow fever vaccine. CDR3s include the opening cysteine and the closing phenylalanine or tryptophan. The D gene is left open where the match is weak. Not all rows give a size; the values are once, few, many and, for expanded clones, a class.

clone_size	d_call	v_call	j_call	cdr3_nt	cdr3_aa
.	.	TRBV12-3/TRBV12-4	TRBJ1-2	TGTGCCAGCAGTCGCGGTCTAATAGCTAACTATGGCTACACCTTC	CASSRGLIANYGYTF
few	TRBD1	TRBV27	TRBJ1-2	TGTGCCAGCAGTTTATCCCTACGGACAGGGGGTAGTGGCTACACCTTC	CASSLSLRTGGSGYTF
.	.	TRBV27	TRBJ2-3	TGTGCCAGCAGTTCAGTACAGGCCACAGATACGCAGTATTTT	CASSSVQATDTQYF
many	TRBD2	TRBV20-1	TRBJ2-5	TGCAGTGCTAGAGATACTAGCGGGGACCAAGAGACCCAGTACTTC	CSARDTSGDQETQYF
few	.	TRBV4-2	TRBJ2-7	TGTGCCAGCAGCCAAGACGTTGCGACTGGCTGGAAAGAGCAGTACTTC	CASSQDVATGWKEQYF
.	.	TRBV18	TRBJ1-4	TGTGCCAGCTCACCACCGCCAGGGAATGAAAAACTGTTTTTT	CASSPPPGNEKLFF
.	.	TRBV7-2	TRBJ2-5	TGTGCCAGCAGCTTTTCACAGAAAGAGACCCAGTACTTC	CASSFSQKETQYF
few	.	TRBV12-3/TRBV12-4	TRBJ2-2	TGTGCCAGCAGTTTGTGGGGGGGCAACACCGGGGAGCTGTTTTTT	CASSLWGGNTGELFF
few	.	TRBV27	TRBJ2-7	TGTGCCAGCAGTTTATCCGCCGGGACCGGGTACGAGCAGTACTTC	CASSLSAGTGYEQYF
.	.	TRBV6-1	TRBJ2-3	TGTGCCAGCAGTGAAGCTCGCGGCGTTAGCACAGATACGCAGTATTTT	CASSEARGVSTDTQYF
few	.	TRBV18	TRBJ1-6	TGTGCCAGCTCTCTGCCTCAGGGGACGGCACCCCTCCACTTT	CASSLPQGTAPLHF
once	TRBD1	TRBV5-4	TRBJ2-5	TGTGCCAGCGGGGACAGGTACCAAGAGACCCAGTACTTC	CASGDRYQETQYF
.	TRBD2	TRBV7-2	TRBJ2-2	TGTGCCAGCACCGGGGGGGGAACCGGGGAGCTGTTTTTT	CASTGGGTGELFF
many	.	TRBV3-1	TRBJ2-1	TGTGCCAGCAGCCAAGGTCCACAGACCTACAATGAGCAGTTCTTC	CASSQGPQTYNEQFF
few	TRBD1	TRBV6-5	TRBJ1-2	TGTGCCAGCAGTCTACGGACAGGAGACTATGGCTACACCTTC	CASSLRTGDYGYTF
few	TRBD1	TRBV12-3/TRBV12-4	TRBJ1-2	TGTGCCAGTGTTGGACAGGGAATTGTCTATGGCTACACCTTC	CASVGQGIVYGYTF
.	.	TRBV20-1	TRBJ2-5	TGCAGTGCTATGAAACCAAACTCTCAAGAGACCCAGTACTTC	CSAMKPNSQETQYF
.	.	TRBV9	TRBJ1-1	TGTGCCAGCAGCACCTTTGGGGGCTACACTGAAGCTTTCTTT	CASSTFGGYTEAFF
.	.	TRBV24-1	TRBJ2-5	TGTGCCACCAGTGATTCGGGGCCCTACCAAGAGACCCAGTACTTC	CATSDSGPYQETQYF
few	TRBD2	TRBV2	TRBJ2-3	TGTGCCAGCAGGCGACTAGCGGGGATATCTAGCACAGATACGCAGTATTTT	CASRRLAGISSTDTQYF
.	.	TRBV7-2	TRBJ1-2	TGTGCCAGCAGCCAGCCGACAGACATCTATGGCTACACCTTC	CASSQPTDIYGYTF
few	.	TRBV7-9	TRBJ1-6	TGTGCCAGCAGCTTAGGGGAATGGAATTCACCCCTCCACTTT	CASSLGEWNSPLHF
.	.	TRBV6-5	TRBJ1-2	TGTGCCAGCAGCCACCAGACAGGCTATGGCTACACCTTC	CASSHQTGYGYTF
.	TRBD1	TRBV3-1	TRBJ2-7	TGTGCCAGCAGCGACCGGGACAGGGGTTACGAGCAGTACTTC	CASSDRDRGYEQYF
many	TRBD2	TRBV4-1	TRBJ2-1	TGCGCCAGCAGCCGAGGGGGACTAGCGGCCCTAGGTAATGAGCAGTTCTTC	CASSRGGLAALGNEQFF